This T cell receptor (beta chain) was sequenced for a study of spatial heterogeneity in lung cancer. Study-wide background: On average, each unique TCR and UMI combination appeared more than ten times in raw reads.

In TCRdb, the 5' RACE reads were re-called with MiXCR into one record per CDR3 protein. Here the sample table reports 40 to 60 distinct CDR3 sequences. This clonotype qualifies as hyperexpanded. This beta chain is a stray sequence in a library constructed for alpha chains; its clone size is not meaningful. The germline V gene encodes CDR1 SGDLS and CDR2 YYNGEE. Trimming pared 3 bases from V and 5 bases from J, leaving 14 bases between. This CDR3 contains 14 residues. Regarding time point: sample taken at primary tumor resection. Unsorted whole RNA of tumor, nontumor lung or frozen PBMC was sequenced. The material was PBMCs, obtained at surgery. The TCR was taken from a female donor with early-stage non-small cell lung cancer. The V gene is TRBV9, the J gene TRBJ2-5; tentative D call: TRBD1 (6 bases). CDR3 DNA: TGTGCCAGCAGCGCCGAGGACAGATACGAGACCCAGTACTTC. Translation gives CASSAEDRYETQYF.